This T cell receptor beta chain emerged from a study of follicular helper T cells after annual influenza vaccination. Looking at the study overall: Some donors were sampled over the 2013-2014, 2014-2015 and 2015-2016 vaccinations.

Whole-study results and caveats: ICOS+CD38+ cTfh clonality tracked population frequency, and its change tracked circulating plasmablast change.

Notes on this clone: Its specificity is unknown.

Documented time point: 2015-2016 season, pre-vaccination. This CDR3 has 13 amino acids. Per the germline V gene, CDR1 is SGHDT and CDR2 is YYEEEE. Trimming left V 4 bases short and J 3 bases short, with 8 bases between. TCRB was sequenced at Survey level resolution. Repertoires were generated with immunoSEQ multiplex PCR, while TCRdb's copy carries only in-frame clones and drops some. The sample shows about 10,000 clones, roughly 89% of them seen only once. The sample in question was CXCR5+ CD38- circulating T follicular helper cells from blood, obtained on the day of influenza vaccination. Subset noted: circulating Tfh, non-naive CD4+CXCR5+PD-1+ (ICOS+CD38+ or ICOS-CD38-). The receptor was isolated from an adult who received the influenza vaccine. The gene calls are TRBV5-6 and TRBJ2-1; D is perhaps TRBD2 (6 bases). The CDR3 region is CASSGTYYNEQFF. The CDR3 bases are TGTGCCAGCAGCGGGACTTACTACAATGAGCAGTTCTTC.